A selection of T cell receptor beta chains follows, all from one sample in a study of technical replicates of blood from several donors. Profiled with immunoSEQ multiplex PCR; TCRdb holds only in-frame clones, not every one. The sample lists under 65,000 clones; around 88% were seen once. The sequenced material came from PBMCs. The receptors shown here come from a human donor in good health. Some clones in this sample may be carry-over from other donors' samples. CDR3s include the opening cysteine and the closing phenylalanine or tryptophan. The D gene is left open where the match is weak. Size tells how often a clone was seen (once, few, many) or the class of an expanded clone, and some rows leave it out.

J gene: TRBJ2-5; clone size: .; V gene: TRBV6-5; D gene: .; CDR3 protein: CASSLLDSGETQYF; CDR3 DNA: TGTGCCAGCAGTCTTTTGGACAGTGGGGAGACCCAGTACTTC
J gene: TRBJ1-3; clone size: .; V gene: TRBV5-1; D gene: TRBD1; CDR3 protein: CASTGTGGNTIYF; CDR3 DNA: TGCGCCAGCACCGGGACAGGGGGAAACACCATATATTTT
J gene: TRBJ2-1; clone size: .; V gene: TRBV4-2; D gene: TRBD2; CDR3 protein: CASSQDPGTSSYYYNEQFF; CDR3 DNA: TGTGCCAGCAGCCAAGATCCGGGGACTAGTTCCTACTACTACAATGAGCAGTTCTTC
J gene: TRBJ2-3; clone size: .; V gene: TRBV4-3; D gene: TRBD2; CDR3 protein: CASSRGTSGSADTQYF; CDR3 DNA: TGCGCCAGCAGCCGGGGGACTAGCGGGAGTGCAGATACGCAGTATTTT
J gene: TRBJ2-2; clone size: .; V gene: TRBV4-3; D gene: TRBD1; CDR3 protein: CASSQRTGVGGELFF; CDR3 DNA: TGCGCCAGCAGCCAACGGACAGGGGTTGGCGGGGAGCTGTTTTTT
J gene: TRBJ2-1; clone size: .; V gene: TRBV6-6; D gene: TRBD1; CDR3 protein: CASRPIDRVGNEQFF; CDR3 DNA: TGTGCCAGCAGGCCCATAGACAGGGTCGGCAATGAGCAGTTCTTC
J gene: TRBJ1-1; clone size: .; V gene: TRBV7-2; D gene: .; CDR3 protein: CASSFPGGSEAFF; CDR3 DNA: TGTGCCAGCAGCTTCCCCGGGGGGTCTGAAGCTTTCTTT
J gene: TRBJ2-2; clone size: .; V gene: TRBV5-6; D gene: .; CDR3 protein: CASSLYRARTGELFF; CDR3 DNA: TGTGCCAGCAGCTTGTACAGAGCTCGCACCGGGGAGCTGTTTTTT
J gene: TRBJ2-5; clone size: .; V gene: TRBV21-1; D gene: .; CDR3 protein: CASSKVRTGMIETQYF; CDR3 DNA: TGTGCCAGCAGCAAAGTGAGGACAGGGATGATCGAGACCCAGTACTTC
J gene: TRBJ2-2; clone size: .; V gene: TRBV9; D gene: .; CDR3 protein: CASTPGGLAGTGELFF; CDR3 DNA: TGTGCCAGCACACCCGGGGGGCTAGCAGGTACCGGGGAGCTGTTTTTT
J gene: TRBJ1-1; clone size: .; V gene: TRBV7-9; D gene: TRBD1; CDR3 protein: CASGQGMNTEAFF; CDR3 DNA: TGTGCCAGCGGACAGGGGATGAACACTGAAGCTTTCTTT
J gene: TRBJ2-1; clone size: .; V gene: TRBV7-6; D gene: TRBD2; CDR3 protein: CASSNPGLAGGGNEQFF; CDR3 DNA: TGTGCCAGCAGCAATCCCGGACTAGCGGGAGGTGGGAATGAGCAGTTCTTC
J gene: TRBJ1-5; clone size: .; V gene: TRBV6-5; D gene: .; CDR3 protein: CASSYGPGNQPQHF; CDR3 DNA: TGTGCCAGCAGTTACGGTCCGGGGAATCAGCCCCAGCATTTT
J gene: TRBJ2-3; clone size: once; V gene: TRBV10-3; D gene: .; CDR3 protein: CAIGGDTQYF; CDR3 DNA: TGTGCCATCGGGGGGGATACGCAGTATTTT
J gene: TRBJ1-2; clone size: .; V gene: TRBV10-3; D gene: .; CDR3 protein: CASTEGREFGGYTF; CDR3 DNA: TGTGCCTCCACGGAGGGCAGGGAGTTTGGTGGCTACACCTTC
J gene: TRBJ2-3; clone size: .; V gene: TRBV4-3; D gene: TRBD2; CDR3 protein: CASSQEGRVSGRYGTQYF; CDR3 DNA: TGCGCCAGCAGCCAAGAAGGGCGGGTTAGCGGGAGGTATGGTACGCAGTATTTT
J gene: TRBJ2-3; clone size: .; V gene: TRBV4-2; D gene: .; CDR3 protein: CASSQDLAPSTDTQYF; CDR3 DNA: TGTGCCAGCAGCCAAGATCTAGCGCCCAGCACAGATACGCAGTATTTT
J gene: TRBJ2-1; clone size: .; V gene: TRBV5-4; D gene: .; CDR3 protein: CASSNRAILEAEQFF; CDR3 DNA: TGTGCCAGCAGCAACAGGGCTATCTTGGAGGCTGAGCAGTTCTTC
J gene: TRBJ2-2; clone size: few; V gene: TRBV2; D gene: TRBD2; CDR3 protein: CASRDKRERDGELFF; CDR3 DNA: TGTGCCAGCAGAGACAAGCGGGAGCGGGACGGGGAGCTGTTTTTT
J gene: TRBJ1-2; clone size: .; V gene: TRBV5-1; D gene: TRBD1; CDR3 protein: CASSMTGYNYGYTF; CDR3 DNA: TGCGCCAGCAGTATGACAGGGTATAACTATGGCTACACCTTC
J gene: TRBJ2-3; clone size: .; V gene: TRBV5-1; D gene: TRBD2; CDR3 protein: CASSPVAGGKADTQYF; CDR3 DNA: TGCGCCAGCAGCCCAGTAGCGGGGGGGAAGGCAGATACGCAGTATTTT
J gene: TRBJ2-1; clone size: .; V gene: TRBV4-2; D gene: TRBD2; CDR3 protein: CASSKPGLANDEQFF; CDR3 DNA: TGTGCCAGCAGCAAACCGGGACTAGCGAACGATGAGCAGTTCTTC
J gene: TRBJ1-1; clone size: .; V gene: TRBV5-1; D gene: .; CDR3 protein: CASSWAQNTEAFF; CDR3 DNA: TGCGCCAGCAGCTGGGCTCAGAACACTGAAGCTTTCTTT
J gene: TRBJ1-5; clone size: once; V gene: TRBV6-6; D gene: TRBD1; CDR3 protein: CASTRDRGSDQPQHF; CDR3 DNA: TGTGCCAGCACCCGGGACAGGGGGTCGGATCAGCCCCAGCATTTT
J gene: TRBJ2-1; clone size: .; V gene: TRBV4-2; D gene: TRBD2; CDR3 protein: CASSPKGAGGYNEQFF; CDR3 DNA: TGTGCCAGCAGCCCCAAGGGTGCGGGAGGGTACAATGAGCAGTTCTTC
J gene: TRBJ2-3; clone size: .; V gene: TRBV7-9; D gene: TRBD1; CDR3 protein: CASSLMGQGGSDTQYF; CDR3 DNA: TGTGCCAGCAGCTTGATGGGACAGGGAGGGTCAGATACGCAGTATTTT
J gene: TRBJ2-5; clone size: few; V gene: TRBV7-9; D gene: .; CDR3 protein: CASSSIRDGGETQYF; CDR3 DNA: TGTGCCAGCAGCTCCATCCGGGATGGAGGAGAGACCCAGTACTTC
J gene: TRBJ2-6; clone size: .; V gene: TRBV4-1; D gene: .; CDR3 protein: CASSQGRARGRGANVLTF; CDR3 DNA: TGCGCCAGCAGCCAAGGCCGGGCCAGGGGACGGGGGGCCAACGTCCTGACTTTC
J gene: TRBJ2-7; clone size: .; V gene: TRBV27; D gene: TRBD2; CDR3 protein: CASSPRPSGRVGEQYF; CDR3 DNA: TGTGCCAGCAGTCCACGACCTAGCGGGAGGGTGGGCGAGCAGTACTTC
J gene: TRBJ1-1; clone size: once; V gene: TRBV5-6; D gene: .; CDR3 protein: CASSKTGGPTEAFF; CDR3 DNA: TGTGCCAGCAGCAAGACCGGGGGGCCCACTGAAGCTTTCTTT
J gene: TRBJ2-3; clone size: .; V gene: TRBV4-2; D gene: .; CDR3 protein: CASSQGESGVDTQYF; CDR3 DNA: TGTGCCAGCAGCCAAGGGGAATCGGGAGTGGATACGCAGTATTTT
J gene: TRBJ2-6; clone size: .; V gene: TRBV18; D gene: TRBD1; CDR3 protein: CASSPGTGGTGANVLTF; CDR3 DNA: TGTGCCAGCTCACCAGGGACAGGGGGCACTGGGGCCAACGTCCTGACTTTC
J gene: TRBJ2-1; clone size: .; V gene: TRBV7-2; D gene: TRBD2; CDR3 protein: CASSFKAGVLEQFF; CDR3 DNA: TGTGCCAGCAGCTTTAAAGCGGGGGTTCTGGAGCAGTTCTTC
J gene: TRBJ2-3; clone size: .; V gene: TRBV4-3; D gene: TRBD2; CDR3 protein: CASSQEGTVAGVLSTDTQYF; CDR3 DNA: TGCGCCAGCAGCCAAGAGGGTACGGTAGCGGGGGTTCTTAGCACAGATACGCAGTATTTT
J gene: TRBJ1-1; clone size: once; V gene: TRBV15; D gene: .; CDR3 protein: CATSRTGQNTEAFF; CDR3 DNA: TGTGCCACCAGCAGGACAGGACAAAACACTGAAGCTTTCTTT
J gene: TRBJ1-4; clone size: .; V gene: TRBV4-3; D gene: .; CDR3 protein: CASSQDIGATNEKLFF; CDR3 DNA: TGCGCCAGCAGCCAAGATATCGGGGCAACTAATGAAAAACTGTTTTTT
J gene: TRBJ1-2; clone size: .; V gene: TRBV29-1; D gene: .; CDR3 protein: CSVPGQTGEEFYGYTF; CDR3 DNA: TGCAGCGTCCCAGGCCAGACGGGGGAGGAATTCTATGGCTACACCTTC
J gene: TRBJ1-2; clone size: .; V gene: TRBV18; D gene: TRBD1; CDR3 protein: CASSPTGQGAYGYTF; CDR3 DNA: TGTGCCAGCTCACCAACGGGACAGGGAGCCTATGGCTACACCTTC
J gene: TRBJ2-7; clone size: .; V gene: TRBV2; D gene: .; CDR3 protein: CASTSGLSYEQYF; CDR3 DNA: TGTGCCAGCACCTCTGGGCTCTCCTACGAGCAGTACTTC
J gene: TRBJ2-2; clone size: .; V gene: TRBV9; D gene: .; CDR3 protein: CASSVGGHYTGELFF; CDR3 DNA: TGTGCCAGCAGCGTGGGGGGGCATTACACCGGGGAGCTGTTTTTT
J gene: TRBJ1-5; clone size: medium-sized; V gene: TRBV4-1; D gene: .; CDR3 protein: CASSQGVRIGDNQPQHF; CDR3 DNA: TGCGCCAGCAGCCAAGGGGTTCGGATCGGGGACAATCAGCCCCAGCATTTT
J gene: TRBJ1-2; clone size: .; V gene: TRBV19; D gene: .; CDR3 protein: CASSVDIVYGYTF; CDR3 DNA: TGTGCCAGTAGTGTTGACATCGTCTATGGCTACACCTTC
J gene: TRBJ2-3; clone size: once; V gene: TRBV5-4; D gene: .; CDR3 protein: CASRQSGTSTDTQYF; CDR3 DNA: TGTGCCAGCAGACAATCCGGGACTAGCACAGATACGCAGTATTTT
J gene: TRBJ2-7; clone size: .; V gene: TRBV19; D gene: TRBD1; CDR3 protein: CASSANGQGARGEQYF; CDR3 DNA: TGTGCCAGTAGTGCAAACGGACAGGGCGCGAGGGGGGAGCAGTACTTC
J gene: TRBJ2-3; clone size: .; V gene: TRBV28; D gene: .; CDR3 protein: CASSQGGVSNTQYF; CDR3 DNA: TGTGCCAGCAGCCAAGGTGGAGTGAGCAATACGCAGTATTTT